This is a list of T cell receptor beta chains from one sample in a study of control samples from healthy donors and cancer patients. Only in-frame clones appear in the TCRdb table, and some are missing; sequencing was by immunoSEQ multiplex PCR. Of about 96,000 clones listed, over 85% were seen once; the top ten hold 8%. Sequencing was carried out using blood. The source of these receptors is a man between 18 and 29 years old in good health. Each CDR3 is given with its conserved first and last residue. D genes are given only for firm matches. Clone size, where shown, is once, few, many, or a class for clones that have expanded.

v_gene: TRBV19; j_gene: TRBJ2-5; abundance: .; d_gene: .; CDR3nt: TGTGCCAGTAGTATGGTGGCGGAGACCCAGTACTTC; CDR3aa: CASSMVAETQYF
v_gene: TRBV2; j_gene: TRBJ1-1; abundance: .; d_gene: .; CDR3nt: TGTGCCAGCCGTAAAGCTTTCTTT; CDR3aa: CASRKAFF
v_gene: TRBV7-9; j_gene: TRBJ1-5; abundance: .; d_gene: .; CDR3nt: TGTGCCAGCAGCTTTTTGGGGGGGCCCAATCAGCCCCAGCATTTT; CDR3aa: CASSFLGGPNQPQHF
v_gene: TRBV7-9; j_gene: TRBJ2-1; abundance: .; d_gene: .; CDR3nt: TGTGCCAGCAGCTTGCCCGATTACAATGAGCAGTTCTTC; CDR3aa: CASSLPDYNEQFF
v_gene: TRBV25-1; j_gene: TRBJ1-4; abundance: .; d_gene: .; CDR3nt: TGTGCCAGCAGTGAATCGAAAGGGCATGAAAAACTGTTTTTT; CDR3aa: CASSESKGHEKLFF
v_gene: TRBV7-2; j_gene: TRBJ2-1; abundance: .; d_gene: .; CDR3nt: TGTGCCAGCCTGACACCGAGGGGCTACAATGAGCAGTTCTTC; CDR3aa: CASLTPRGYNEQFF
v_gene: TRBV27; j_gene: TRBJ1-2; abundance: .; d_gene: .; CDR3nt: TGTGCCAGCAGTGCCAGGGTTAACTATGGCTACACCTTC; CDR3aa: CASSARVNYGYTF
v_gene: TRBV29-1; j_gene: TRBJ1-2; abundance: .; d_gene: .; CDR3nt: TGCAGCGTGGAAAGACGCACCTATGGCTACACCTTC; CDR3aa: CSVERRTYGYTF
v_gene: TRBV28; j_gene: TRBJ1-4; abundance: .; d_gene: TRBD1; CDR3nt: TGTGCCAGCAGCCCCCATTCCGGGACAGGGGACGAAAAACTGTTTTTT; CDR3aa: CASSPHSGTGDEKLFF
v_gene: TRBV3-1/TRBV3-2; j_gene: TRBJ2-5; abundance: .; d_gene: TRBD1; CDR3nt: TGTGCCAGCAGCCTAGAGGTAGAGGGGGCAATGACCCAGTACTTC; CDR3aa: CASSLEVEGAMTQYF
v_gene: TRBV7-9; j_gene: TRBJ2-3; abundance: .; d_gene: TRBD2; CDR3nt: TGTGCCGGACTAGCGTCAAGCACAGATACGCAGTATTTT; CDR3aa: CAGLASSTDTQYF
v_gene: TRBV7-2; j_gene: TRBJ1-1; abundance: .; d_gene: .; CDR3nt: TGTGCCAGCAGCTTAGCTCCCGGTCTCTATCCAGGTGAAGCTTTCTTT; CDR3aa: CASSLAPGLYPGEAFF
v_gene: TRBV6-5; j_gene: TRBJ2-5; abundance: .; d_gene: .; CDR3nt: TGTGCCAGCAGTTACTCGTACGGGGAATCGGAGACCCAGTACTTC; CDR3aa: CASSYSYGESETQYF
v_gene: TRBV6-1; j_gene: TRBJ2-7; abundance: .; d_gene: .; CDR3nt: TGTGCCAGCAGTGAAGGCATTGTGGCGGAATTCTACGAGCAGTACTTC; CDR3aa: CASSEGIVAEFYEQYF
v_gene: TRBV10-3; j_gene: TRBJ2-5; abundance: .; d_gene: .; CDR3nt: TGTGCCATCAGTGATGGACACCAAGAGACCCAGTACTTC; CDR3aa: CAISDGHQETQYF
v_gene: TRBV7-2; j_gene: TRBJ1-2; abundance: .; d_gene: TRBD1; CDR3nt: TGTGCCAGCAGCTTAGGGCCTCAGGGGGATGGCTACACCTTC; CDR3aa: CASSLGPQGDGYTF
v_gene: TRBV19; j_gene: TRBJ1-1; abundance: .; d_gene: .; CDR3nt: TGTGCCAGTAGTATAGGCGGGAAGGGTGGAACTGAAGCTTTCTTT; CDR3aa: CASSIGGKGGTEAFF
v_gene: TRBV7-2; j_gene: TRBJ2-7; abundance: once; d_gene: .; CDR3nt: TGTGCCAGCAGCTCAGCACTACAGGGTTTTCGCGAGCAGTACTTC; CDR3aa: CASSSALQGFREQYF
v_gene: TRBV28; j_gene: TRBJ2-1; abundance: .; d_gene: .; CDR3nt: TGTGCCAGCACCCTAGGGGGAGGGACGAAGGAGCAGTTCTTC; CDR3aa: CASTLGGGTKEQFF
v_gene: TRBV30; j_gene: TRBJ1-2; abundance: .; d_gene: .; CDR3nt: TGTGCCTGGAGTGTAATAGCTTACAGGGCACTGGGCTACACCTTC; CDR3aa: CAWSVIAYRALGYTF
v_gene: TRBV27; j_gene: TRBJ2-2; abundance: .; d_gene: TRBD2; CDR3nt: TGTGCCAGCAGTTTAAAGACTAGCGGGGGGACCAACACCGGGGAGCTGTTTTTT; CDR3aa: CASSLKTSGGTNTGELFF
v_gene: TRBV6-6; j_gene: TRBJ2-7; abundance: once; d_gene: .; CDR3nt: TGTGCCAGCAGTCACAGGGGCTCACTGGGACTCAGCTCCTACGAGCAGTACTTC; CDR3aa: CASSHRGSLGLSSYEQYF
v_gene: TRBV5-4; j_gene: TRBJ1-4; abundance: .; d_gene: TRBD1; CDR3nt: TGTGCCAGCAGCATATCAACAGGGGTGGGTGAAAAACTGTTTTTT; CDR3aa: CASSISTGVGEKLFF
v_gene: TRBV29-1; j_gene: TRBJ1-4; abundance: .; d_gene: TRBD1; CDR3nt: TGCAGCGTCCAGGACAGGGTGCATGAAAAACTGTTTTTT; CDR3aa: CSVQDRVHEKLFF
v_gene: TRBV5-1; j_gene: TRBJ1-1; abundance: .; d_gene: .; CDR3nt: TGCGCCAGCAGCTCGACGGATAACACTGAAGCTTTCTTT; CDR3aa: CASSSTDNTEAFF
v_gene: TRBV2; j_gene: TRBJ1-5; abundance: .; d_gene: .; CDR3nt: TGTGCCAGCAGTGAACAGGGCCGCAATCAGCCCCAGCATTTT; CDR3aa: CASSEQGRNQPQHF
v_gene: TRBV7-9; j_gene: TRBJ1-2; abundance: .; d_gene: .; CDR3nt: TGTGCCAGCAGGCCTATCGGAGAGGCCCTCTATGGCTACACCTTC; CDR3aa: CASRPIGEALYGYTF
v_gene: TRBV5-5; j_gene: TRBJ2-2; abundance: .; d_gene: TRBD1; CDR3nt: TGTGCCAGCAGCTTGTATGGGGACAGGGGGTCCGGGGAGCTGTTTTTT; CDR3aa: CASSLYGDRGSGELFF
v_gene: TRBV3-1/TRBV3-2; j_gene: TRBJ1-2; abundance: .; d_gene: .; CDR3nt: TGTGCCAGCAGCCAAGCCCCCCAAGGTCTGTATGGCTACACCTTC; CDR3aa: CASSQAPQGLYGYTF
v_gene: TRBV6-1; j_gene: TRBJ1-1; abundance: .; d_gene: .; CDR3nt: TGTGCCAGCAGTGACCCCAGGGGTGGAGACACTGAAGCTTTCTTT; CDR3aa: CASSDPRGGDTEAFF
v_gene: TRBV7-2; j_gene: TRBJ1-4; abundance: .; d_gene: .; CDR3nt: TGTGCCAGCAGCCCAGAGGGGATCGGAGGTAATGAAAAACTGTTTTTT; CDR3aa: CASSPEGIGGNEKLFF
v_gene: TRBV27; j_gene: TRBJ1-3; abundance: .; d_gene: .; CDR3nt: TGTGCCAGCAGTTTATCGGGTCCGGGAATGGACTCTGGAAACACCATATATTTT; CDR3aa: CASSLSGPGMDSGNTIYF
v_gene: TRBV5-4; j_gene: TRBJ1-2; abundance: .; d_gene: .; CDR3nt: TGTGCCATCCCGAACAGGTCCAACTATGGCTACACCTTC; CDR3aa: CAIPNRSNYGYTF
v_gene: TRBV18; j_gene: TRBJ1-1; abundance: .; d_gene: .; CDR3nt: TGTGCCAGCTCACTCGTAGAGGCCACTGAAGCTTTCTTT; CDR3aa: CASSLVEATEAFF
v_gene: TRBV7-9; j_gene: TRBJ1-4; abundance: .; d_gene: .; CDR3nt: TGTGCCAGCGGAAATGAAAAACTGTTTTTT; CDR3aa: CASGNEKLFF
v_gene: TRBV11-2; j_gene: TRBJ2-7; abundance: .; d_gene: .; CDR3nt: TGTGCCAGCAGTAGCCCCGGATGGGTAAGCTCCTACGAGCAGTACTTC; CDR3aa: CASSSPGWVSSYEQYF
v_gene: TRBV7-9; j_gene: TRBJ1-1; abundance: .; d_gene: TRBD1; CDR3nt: TGTGCCAGCAGCTTTTTTGGGGGACAGGGGTTGAACACTGAAGCTTTCTTT; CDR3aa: CASSFFGGQGLNTEAFF